This T cell receptor beta chain came from a study of cytotoxic CD8 clonotypes in ibrutinib-treated CLL. Study summary: Collecting the response samples happened after a median roughly 13 months of treatment, with a range of 6 to 36. Mean productive templates were approximately 240,000; mean productive rearrangements were fewer than 95,000. Findings and limits, study-wide: Public clonotypes were rare and shrank or held steady on treatment.

This CDR3 is 13 amino acids long. Germline-derived CDR1 and CDR2 are KGHSH and LQKENI. Between the trimmed V and J ends, which lost 2 bases and 2 bases, there was a span of 5 bases. Produced via immunoSEQ multiplex PCR; TCRdb's table is partial and in-frame only. The sample holds 65,000 to 80,000 clones, approximately 82% seen once. Comment on this clone: Its antigen is currently unknown.

This receptor was obtained from a human donor with chronic lymphocytic leukemia. The gene calls are TRBV18 and TRBJ2-3; the D is unclear. Sequences were derived from PBMCs, sampled after 24 months of ibrutinib treatment. The CDR3 loop is CASSPSTTDTQYF. For the CDR3, the DNA is TGTGCCAGCTCACCAAGTACCACAGATACGCAGTATTTT.